A selection of T cell receptor beta chains follows, all from one sample in a study of T cells in Graves' hyperthyroidism and ophthalmopathy. TCRdb itself ran the multiplex PCR reads through MiXCR, one entry per CDR3 protein. Here the sample spans hundreds of thousands of distinct CDR3 sequences, approximately 15% being singletons. The sequenced sample consisted of blood. The receptors stem from a woman under 30 with Graves' hyperthyroidism. The CDR3 runs from the conserved cysteine through the conserved F or W. D genes are given only for firm matches. Some rows have no size entry. The others give once, few or many, or a class for an expanded clone.

j_call clone_size v_call d_call cdr3_nt cdr3_aa
TRBJ2-1 NA TRBV7-3 TRBD2 TGTGCCAGCAGCCCCCAGGCGGGGCGGGGGAATGAGCAGTTCTTC CASSPQAGRGNEQFF
TRBJ1-1 few TRBV3-1 NA TGTGCCAGCAGCCTTACCCACCAGGGCACTGAAGCTTTCTTT CASSLTHQGTEAFF
TRBJ2-7 NA TRBV7-2 TRBD1 TGTGCCAGCAGCTTAAATGGTGGAGGGCCGGGACAGGGAAACTACGAGCAGTACTTC CASSLNGGGPGQGNYEQYF
TRBJ2-1 NA TRBV3-1 NA TGTGCCAGCAGCCCTCGGGCCGATGGGAATGAGCAGTTCTTC CASSPRADGNEQFF
TRBJ1-2 many TRBV27 TRBD1 TGTGCCAGCAGTAACCCGGGACAGGGGGGCTATGGCTACACCTTC CASSNPGQGGYGYTF
TRBJ2-3 few TRBV20-1 TRBD2 TGCAGTGCTGAGACGTCCGACTATCGGGAGGGTGCAGATACGCAGTATTTT CSAETSDYREGADTQYF
TRBJ2-1 NA TRBV20-1 TRBD2 TGCAGTCTAGCGGGAACAAGCTCCTACAATGAGCAGTTCTTC CSLAGTSSYNEQFF
TRBJ1-3 few TRBV12-3/TRBV12-4 TRBD1 TGTGCCAGCAGTTTCGGGACAGGGATCCCTCTCTCTGGAAACACCATATATTTT CASSFGTGIPLSGNTIYF
TRBJ2-1 many TRBV3-1 NA TGTGCCAGCAGCCAAGCGACACCGGGGTACAATGAGCAGTTCTTC CASSQATPGYNEQFF
TRBJ2-3 many TRBV3-1 NA TGTGCCAGCAGCCAAGAACTTCTAAACACAGATACGCAGTATTTT CASSQELLNTDTQYF
TRBJ2-1 few TRBV5-1 NA TGCGCCAGCAGCTTGGGTTATCCTAGCTCCTACAATGAGCAGTTCTTC CASSLGYPSSYNEQFF
TRBJ2-3 many TRBV18 NA TGTGCCAGCTCACCGCAGCAGCTAACAGATACGCAGTATTTT CASSPQQLTDTQYF
TRBJ1-1 NA TRBV3-1 NA TGTGCCAGCAGCCAAGGGAGGAAATGGAACACTGAAGCTTTCTTT CASSQGRKWNTEAFF
TRBJ2-7 many TRBV27 TRBD1 TGTGCCACCAAGATACGGACAGGGGGAACCTACGAGCAGTACTTC CATKIRTGGTYEQYF
TRBJ1-5 NA TRBV20-1 TRBD1 TGCAGTGCTACCCCGACCGGGACAGGGTACAAACCCCAGCATTTT CSATPTGTGYKPQHF
TRBJ2-3 many TRBV3-1 NA TGTGCCAGCAGCCCCAGCCGAGGAGGGAACACAGATACGCAGTATTTT CASSPSRGGNTDTQYF
TRBJ1-4 NA TRBV9 NA TGTGCCAGCAGCGCAACTGCGGTTAATGAAAAACTGTTTTTT CASSATAVNEKLFF
TRBJ1-1 few TRBV4-1 NA TGCGCCAGCAGCCAAGGTCCTGGGACTTCGAACACTGAAGCTTTCTTT CASSQGPGTSNTEAFF
TRBJ1-5 few TRBV20-1 TRBD1 TGCAGTGCTAGAGAGGCCGGGACAGGGGGAGGTAACAATCAGCCCCAGCATTTT CSAREAGTGGGNNQPQHF
TRBJ2-5 many TRBV7-9 TRBD1 TGTGCCAGCAGCTTAGAAACAGGGGGGCAGACCCAGTACTTC CASSLETGGQTQYF
TRBJ1-2 few TRBV12-3/TRBV12-4 NA TGTGCCAGCAGTTTACAGATTAAGGGCTACACCTTC CASSLQIKGYTF
TRBJ1-1 NA TRBV6-6 NA TGTGCCAGCAGTTACGGGAGGACGGGCGAAGCTTTCTTT CASSYGRTGEAFF
TRBJ2-3 many TRBV12-3/TRBV12-4 TRBD2 TGTGCCAGCAGCTCCTCCGGACTAGCGGGAGTGGATACGCAGTATTTT CASSSSGLAGVDTQYF
TRBJ2-1 many TRBV11-2 NA TGTGCCAGCAGCTTACCACTAGTGGGGTCGAATGAGCAGTTCTTC CASSLPLVGSNEQFF
TRBJ2-4 NA TRBV11-1 TRBD1 TGTGCCAGCAGCCAATCCTGGACCGGGACAGGAAGCCAGGAAGCCACAAACATTCAGTACTTC CASSQSWTGTGSQEATNIQYF
TRBJ2-7 NA TRBV7-2 TRBD2 TGTGCCAGCAGCCGCCCGGGACTACACTCCTACGAGCAGTACTTC CASSRPGLHSYEQYF
TRBJ2-7 few TRBV4-1 NA TGCGCCAGCAGCCAAGATTCGGGTATGGAGCAGTACTTC CASSQDSGMEQYF
TRBJ2-3 many TRBV12-3/TRBV12-4 TRBD1 TGTGCCAGTCAACAGGGGGCTGGCACAGATACGCAGTATTTT CASQQGAGTDTQYF
TRBJ2-3 NA TRBV9 NA TGTGCCAGCAGCGAATCAGGGGCTCTCACAGATACGCAGTATTTT CASSESGALTDTQYF
TRBJ2-7 few TRBV5-1 NA TGCGCCAGCAGTGAGTCAAACTACGAGCAGTACTTC CASSESNYEQYF
TRBJ2-3 few TRBV6-5 NA TGTGCCAGCAGTTACTCGACGGCCGGCACAGATACGCAGTATTTT CASSYSTAGTDTQYF
TRBJ1-1 NA TRBV19 NA TGTGCCAGTAGTCGTACTCCCGGGGGCACTGAAGCTTTCTTT CASSRTPGGTEAFF